This T cell receptor (beta chain) was recorded in a study of human T cells and chemical hapten exposure (dated by TCRdb to the early 2020s). Some background on the complete study: For sensitization, 2% DPC in acetone was applied to a roughly 2 cm by roughly 2 cm area of upper inner arm skin. Blood samples were taken from patients before sensitization (week 0) and at 2, 6 and about 24 weeks after DPC sensitization. The study tracked peripheral blood TCR repertoire changes in vivo during primary and secondary sensitization to the hapten diphenylcyclopropenone (DPC) in alopecia patients. Throughout the study period of around 25 weeks, patients also received therapeutic DPC doses to the scalp every week. The libraries were sequenced as a pool, and the TCR yield per sample differed mostly because of small variations in library volumes within the pool. Most of the patients in the cohort were female, and the cohort covered alopecia areata with under or over 50% scalp involvement, alopecia totalis and alopecia universalis. About 27 alopecia patients gave blood for TCR sequencing at one to four time points (pre-sensitization, 2, 6 and 24 weeks). Patch testing was done on the upper back using Finn chambers containing 0.01% DPC, and results were scored after 6 days according to International Contact Dermatitis Research Group standards.

What the research found in general, with its limitations: Patch test score correlated positively with the number of PT1 expanded TCRs, reaching significance at thresholds 8, 16 and 32 but not at 4. All patients had alopecia, a presumed autoimmune disease, so their immune response might differ from that of healthy individuals. Significantly more large CDR3 similarity clusters were formed by expanded TCRs than by pre-sensitization or healthy control sets, consistent with antigen-driven responses. Repeated subsampling changed both the strength of the expansion versus patch-test correlation and the threshold at which that correlation became significant. The number of TCRs above 1 in 1000 frequency did not change with DPC sensitization; there was no evidence of global repertoire structure alterations.

Interpreted using the paper, the time point label stands for: pre-sensitization, week 0. The sample's treatment or condition label, decoded: therapeutic diphenylcyclopropenone sensitization with weekly scalp DPC. Blood at each patch-test visit was drawn before the patch test was applied. Eligible patients were aged 18 to 70, diagnosed with alopecia, deemed suitable for DPC therapy, and excluded if pregnant. Unfractionated whole blood was collected in Tempus Blood RNA tubes, and total RNA was extracted from that blood. Reading the germline V gene gives CDR1 SGHNT and CDR2 YENEEA. V and J lose 8 bases and 4 bases, and a span of 23 bases separates them. The CDR3 covers 16 residues, taking in both the cysteine and the phenylalanine. Only the CDR3 DNA stays, 48 bases, in frame from base 1. Libraries came from RACE. The listed sequencing device is NextSeq 500. Library preparation attached unique molecular identifiers to individual cDNA molecules for quantitative, reproducible TCR counting. For every blood RNA sample, sequencing covered both the TCR alpha and TCR beta chains. The original pipeline was this. The median number of TCRs per sample was approximately 98,000, ranging from about 23,224 to 700,000. The Decombinator software suite was used to annotate V, J and CDR3 in the TCR reads. For the PS versus PT1 abundance plots, all samples were subsampled to the same number of TCRs (28,000). TCRs were defined as expanded if absent before sensitization and observed at least eight times at the 2-week time point. TCRdb trimmed public reads at Q25 via fastp, called clones via MiXCR and kept in-frame beta chains. One record per CDR3 amino acid sequence lists the most common genes and DNA. What appears here as the V and J calls and clone size reflects TCRdb's work, not the paper's. The sample data list some 70,000 distinct CDR3 sequences, and approximately 9.9% of these were observed just once. Around 4.8% of the sample goes to the ten largest clones.

Remarks on this clonotype: What antigen it recognizes has not been identified. Per-nucleotide qualities are absent, and no much larger clonotype sits a single base away.

The origin of this receptor is a woman between 45 and 60 years old with alopecia areata. Some clones in this sample may be carry-over from other donors' samples. The V and J genes are TRBV11-3 and TRBJ1-2, with a tentative D gene TRBD1 over 6 matching bases. The sample consisted of whole blood, taken in connection with sensitization to the hapten diphenylcyclopropenone (DPC). The nucleotides are TGTGCCAGCGGCCGTCCCGGGGGGCTATTAGGCTATGGCTACACCTTC. This encodes CASGRPGGLLGYGYTF.